Following are 21 T cell receptor beta chains from one sample sequenced in a study of shared clonotypes between healthy human individuals. CD45RO negativity and positive selection for CCR7 defined naive CD8 cells, a population that excluded terminally differentiated effector memory CD45RA+ cells. Profiling relied on immunoSEQ multiplex PCR, and the TCRdb table lists in-frame clones only, not all of them. This table holds around 1.9 million clones, under 95% found once. Sequencing was carried out using naive CD8+ T cells from PBMCs. All receptors come from a man aged 18 to 30 in good health. Some clones in this sample may be carry-over from other donors' samples.

The gene calls are TRBV13 and TRBJ2-5, with TRBD2 matching over 7 bases. The trim removed 1 base at V and 5 bases at J, leaving 7 bases unmatched. The germline CDR1 and CDR2 sequences are PRHDT and FYEKMQ (reference sequence). The CDR3 contains 15 residues. CDR3 coding DNA: TGTGCCAGCAGCTTAGCCGGCGGGAGCGTTGAGACCCAGTACTTC. Protein: CASSLAGGSVETQYF. Full variable domain (outside the CDR3, taken from reference TRBV13 and TRBJ2-5): AAGVIQSPRHLIKEKRETATLKCYPIPRHDTVYWYQQGPGQDPQFLISFYEKMQSDKGSIPDRFSAQQFSDYHSELNMSSLELGDSALYFCASSLAGGSVETQYFGPGTRLLVL.

Concerning this clone itself: Other DNA sequences of this sample code for an identical CDR3. J is TRBJ2-7 and V is TRBV27; the D gene is possibly TRBD1 (6 bases). V lost 5 bases and J 6 bases, leaving 8 bases between the germline ends. The V gene's germline CDR1 is MNHEY and CDR2 SMNVEV (reference sequence). The CDR3 loop spans 11 amino acids. The CDR3 region has the DNA TGTGCCAGCAGTACAGGGCTCGAGCAGTACTTC. Protein product: CASSTGLEQYF.

This sequence joins TRBV27 and TRBJ2-5; no clear D gene. Between the trimmed V and J ends, which lost 8 bases and 5 bases, there was a span of 9 bases. This CDR3 contains 11 residues. Germline CDR1 is MNHEY and CDR2 is SMNVEV (reference sequence). The CDR3, as DNA: TGTGCCAGCCGCAACGGCGAGACCCAGTACTTC. It specifies CASRNGETQYF.

The rearrangement uses TRBV30 and TRBJ2-7; D could derive from TRBD1 or TRBD2 (5 bases each). Trimming took off 4 bases at V and 2 bases at J, with 21 bases between the two ends. This CDR3 comprises 16 residues. Germline lookup yields CDR1 GTSNPN and CDR2 SVGIG (reference sequence). The CDR3 nucleotides read TGTGCCTGGAATGGGGACCTCACTAGATTACCCTACGAGCAGTACTTC. This codes for CAWNGDLTRLPYEQYF.

The chain recombines TRBV7-8 with TRBJ2-7; D tentatively reads TRBD1 or TRBD2 (5 bases each). The germline gives CDR1 SGHVS, CDR2 FQNEAQ. This CDR3 has 14 amino acids. V lost 6 bases and J lost 0, with 12 bases in between. CDR3 bases: TGTGCCAGCAGTCCCTCTGGGACCTCCTACGAGCAGTACTTC. Translating it yields CASSPSGTSYEQYF.

This chain links TRBV9 with TRBJ2-1; 8 nucleotides match TRBD2. The CDR3 has 16 amino acids. With V trimmed by 0 bases and J by 8 bases, 10 bases remained unmatched. CDR1 and CDR2 from the germline V gene are SGDLS and YYNGEE. The CDR3 loop reads CASSVGGSGIFDEQFF. Here the CDR3 DNA reads TGTGCCAGCAGCGTAGGGGGTAGCGGGATCTTCGATGAGCAGTTCTTC.

The chain uses TRBV27 and TRBJ1-2, with D perhaps matching TRBD1 (5 bases). This CDR3 comprises 14 residues. V was trimmed by 2 bases and J by 8 bases, leaving 15 bases between them. Germline CDR1 and CDR2: MNHEY and SMNVEV (reference sequence). CDR3 in amino acids: CASSLKGGTEGYTF. The CDR3, as DNA: TGTGCCAGCAGTTTAAAAGGCGGGACCGAGGGCTACACCTTC.

The rearrangement joins TRBV7-9 to TRBJ2-5; TRBD1 matches at 7 bases. In germline, CDR1 is SEHNR, CDR2 FQNEAQ (reference sequence). Unmatched junction bases numbered 9, after V lost 0 bases and J lost 5 bases. The CDR3 totals 16 residues. The CDR3 spells CASSLARDSTSETQYF. Here the CDR3 DNA reads TGTGCCAGCAGCTTAGCGAGGGACAGTACCTCGGAGACCCAGTACTTC.

The rearrangement links TRBV19 to TRBJ2-5; 9 positions match TRBD2. With 7 bases clipped from V and 2 bases from J, the junction kept 8 bases outside the gene matches. Germline V gives CDR1 LNHDA, CDR2 SQIVND (reference sequence). The CDR3 is 15 amino acids. CDR3 coding DNA: TGTGCCAGTAACGCCCGACTAGCGGAGCAAGAGACCCAGTACTTC. It specifies CASNARLAEQETQYF.

The chain couples TRBV5-1 to TRBJ1-1; D is unresolved. The ends were cut back, 7 bases at V and 2 bases at J, with 6 bases in the middle. In germline, CDR1 is SGHRS, CDR2 YFSETQ. The CDR3 consists of 11 residues. The CDR3 sequence is CASHENTEAFF. For the CDR3, the DNA is TGCGCCAGCCATGAAAACACTGAAGCTTTCTTT.

The chain uses TRBV19 and TRBJ1-5; the D gene is possibly TRBD1 (5 bases). The CDR3 is 15 amino acids. V lost 5 bases, J lost 4 bases, and 15 bases lay in between. Germline V gene data show CDR1 as LNHDA and CDR2 as SQIVND (reference sequence). CDR3 sequence (DNA): TGTGCCAGTAGTGGGGGGGAGGCGACTAATCAGCCCCAGCATTTT. Translated, it gives CASSGGEATNQPQHF.

This sequence joins TRBV5-1 and TRBJ2-3; D may match TRBD1 or TRBD2 (5 bases each). CDR1 and CDR2 (germline): SGHRS, YFSETQ. This CDR3 is 19 amino acids long. V was shortened by 3 bases and J by 2 bases, with 25 bases between the two germline ends. CDR3 protein: CASSWRIDRDQIYTDTQYF. CDR3 coding DNA: TGCGCCAGCAGCTGGCGGATTGACCGGGACCAAATATACACAGATACGCAGTATTTT.

The rearrangement joins TRBV5-5 to TRBJ1-1; D is uncertain. This CDR3 has 12 residues. Trimming took 0 bases from V and 11 from J, leaving 11 bases between them. CDR1 SGHKS and CDR2 YYEKEE come from the germline V gene (reference sequence). CDR3 DNA: TGTGCCAGCAGCTTGGCGGCACCGGGTGCTTTCTTT. Translated: CASSLAAPGAFF.

This chain links TRBV25-1 with TRBJ1-3; 7 nucleotides agree with TRBD1. This CDR3 contains 15 residues. The germline V gene encodes CDR1 MGHDK and CDR2 SYGVNS. The ends lost 6 bases at V and 4 bases at J; junction bases unmatched: 9. The DNA of the CDR3 is TGTGCCAGCAGCATGACAGGGCGTCCCGGAAACACCATATATTTT. It specifies CASSMTGRPGNTIYF.

J is TRBJ1-4 and V is TRBV5-4; 8 bases line up with TRBD1. This CDR3 is 16 amino acids long. CDR1 is SGHNT and CDR2 is YYREEE in the germline V gene (reference sequence). Trimming removed 4 bases from V and 6 bases from J; junction bases left unmatched: 11. CDR3 in DNA: TGTGCCAGCAGCCTAGATCTGGACAGGGCGGATGAAAAACTGTTTTTT. It specifies CASSLDLDRADEKLFF.

This clone showed up just a few times. This chain uses TRBV27 with TRBJ1-5, with D perhaps TRBD1 (5 bases). The CDR3 is 13 amino acids. Germline V gene data show CDR1 as MNHEY and CDR2 as SMNVEV (reference sequence). V lost 3 bases, J lost 8 bases, and 11 bases lay in between. CDR3 protein: CASSLFQGEPQHF. For the CDR3, the DNA is TGTGCCAGCAGTTTGTTTCAGGGAGAGCCCCAGCATTTT.

V and J are TRBV6-1 and TRBJ2-1; 8 nucleotides agree with TRBD1. The CDR3 contains 15 residues. V was pared by 3 bases and J by 6 bases, with 7 bases of the junction left unmatched. Germline V lookup: CDR1 MNHNS, CDR2 SASEGT. The CDR3 region has the DNA TGTGCCAGCAGTGACTTGACAGGGGCGGGCAATGAGCAGTTCTTC. Translation: CASSDLTGAGNEQFF.

Points on this clone: Within the sample, other DNA sequences also encode this same CDR3. V usage is TRBV27 and J usage is TRBJ2-1; 8 positions match TRBD1. The CDR3 is made up of 15 amino acids. Per the germline V gene, CDR1 is MNHEY and CDR2 is SMNVEV (reference sequence). V lost 2 bases to trimming and J lost 4 bases; unmatched junction nucleotides: 4. In DNA form, the CDR3 reads TGTGCCAGCAGTTTAGACAGGGGTTCGTACAATGAGCAGTTCTTC. Amino acids: CASSLDRGSYNEQFF.

J is TRBJ2-7 and V is TRBV27, with 9 bases that match TRBD2. J lost 6 bases, V lost 5 bases, and 23 bases had no gene match. Germline values: CDR1 MNHEY, CDR2 SMNVEV (reference sequence). CDR3 size: 19 residues. CDR3 amino acids: CASSPLSVAGAWGIAEQYF. The CDR3 bases are TGTGCCAGCAGTCCGCTTTCGGTAGCGGGAGCCTGGGGGATTGCCGAGCAGTACTTC.

The chain carries TRBV11-2 and TRBJ2-7; D is uncertain. The CDR3 covers 16 residues. Trimming took 5 bases from V and 3 from J, leaving 20 bases between them. Germline CDR1 reads SGHAT; CDR2 reads FQNNGV. The CDR3 protein is CASSPLPGRNNYEQYF. Written as DNA, the CDR3 is TGTGCCAGCAGCCCACTCCCCGGACGGAACAACTACGAGCAGTACTTC.

The J gene is TRBJ1-6, the V gene TRBV6-1; 8 nucleotides align to TRBD1. CDR1 is MNHNS and CDR2 is SASEGT in the germline V gene. The V gene end was trimmed by 4 bases and the J gene end by 10 bases; junction bases not matched to a gene: 9. The CDR3 runs 15 residues. As DNA, the CDR3 is TGTGCCAGCAGTGCCCTGACAGGGGACAAATCACCCCTCCACTTT. Translation gives CASSALTGDKSPLHF.